Detailed here is one TCR beta chain. Its antigen remains unidentified. These data belong to a study of blood T cells in healthy people across ages. General study points: The recorded TCR beta diversity per million T cells decreased in a roughly linear manner with age. Unknown CMV status may confound age-related changes in expanded clones. The long-lived group displayed more naive CD4+ cells, plus higher diversity, than the aged donors did.

The second PCR ran about 6 to 11 cycles with a sample-barcoded 5' primer and J-beta primers. TCRdb redid the calling of the 5' RACE reads with MiXCR, one entry per CDR3 protein. The sample consists of over 700,000 distinct CDR3 sequences, roughly 53% of them appearing once. What was sequenced was blood. The receptor was isolated from a man aged 80 or over in good health.

The CDR3 region is CASSLAAEGPDTQYF. In DNA form, the CDR3 reads TGTGCCAGCAGTTTAGCGGCTGAGGGTCCAGATACGCAGTATTTT. The chain employs TRBV12-3 or TRBV12-4 and TRBJ2-3; tentatively, D is TRBD2 (5 bases). V lost 0 bases and J 4 bases, leaving 11 bases between the germline ends. CDR3 length: 15 amino acids.